This T cell receptor beta chain was retrieved from a study of blood T cell repertoires in COVID-19. Overall study context: COVID-19 samples, acute and convalescent, were from the United States, Italy and Spain. PBMCs, B-cell-depleted T cells, or T cells were the source of the cDNA or gDNA that made up the material.

In the original workflow: The authors estimated nucleated cell counts from reference gene primer amplification. Sequencing used immunoSEQ multiplex PCR; TCRdb keeps in-frame clones, though not all of them. The V and J calls and clone size were taken over from that table, and D and trimming were inferred from the DNA. The sample includes roughly 230,000 clones, about 80% of them seen just once. This CDR3 contains 15 residues. Losses at the gene ends were 8 bases for V and 4 bases for J; bases not matched to a gene: 11. Germline V gives CDR1 MNHEY, CDR2 SMNVEV (reference sequence). The source of this sequence is a woman aged 45 to 65 with acute or convalescent COVID-19. V usage is TRBV27 and J usage is TRBJ2-3, with 8 bases identical to TRBD1. Sequenced sample: peripheral blood. Here the CDR3 DNA reads TGTGCCAGCGGAGACCTACACAGGGGGTCAGATACGCAGTATTTT. Protein sequence: CASGDLHRGSDTQYF.